The rows below give T cell receptor beta chains drawn from one sample of a study of cytomegalovirus exposure and HLA in healthy donors. Generated by immunoSEQ multiplex PCR, the TCRdb table keeps only in-frame clones and is missing some. This table has more than 200,000 clones, around 70% appearing once. Sequencing input: PBMCs. The source of these receptors is a man aged 40-49 years in good health and CMV-seropositive. CDR3s include the opening cysteine and the closing phenylalanine or tryptophan. D genes are given only for firm matches. Expanded clones get a size class; other rows say once, few or many, or leave the size out.

j_call v_call d_call clone_size cdr3_aa cdr3_nt
TRBJ2-5 TRBV7-6 TRBD1 . CASSRQGAGEQYF TGTGCCAGCAGCCGACAGGGGGCGGGTGAGCAGTACTTC
TRBJ2-7 TRBV27 TRBD2 few CASSLSPLAGGPYEQYF TGTGCCAGCAGTTTATCCCCGCTAGCGGGGGGACCCTACGAGCAGTACTTC
TRBJ2-3 TRBV9 TRBD2 . CASSALAGGFTDTQYF TGTGCCAGCAGCGCCTTAGCGGGGGGATTCACAGATACGCAGTATTTT
TRBJ1-5 TRBV27 . . CASSPPGLLGNQPQHF TGTGCCAGCAGTCCCCCCGGTCTCCTCGGCAATCAGCCCCAGCATTTT
TRBJ2-1 TRBV18 . . CASSPDRKAITYNEQFF TGTGCCAGCTCACCCGACAGAAAGGCTATAACCTACAATGAGCAGTTCTTC
TRBJ2-6 TRBV27 TRBD2 . CASSLTSGWGGSGANVLTF TGTGCCAGCAGTTTAACTTCAGGGTGGGGGGGCTCTGGGGCCAACGTCCTGACTTTC
TRBJ2-1 TRBV19 . . CASSPTPGSEQFF TGTGCCAGTAGCCCTACCCCGGGAAGTGAGCAGTTCTTC
TRBJ2-5 TRBV2 TRBD2 . CASSILAGAGETQYF TGTGCCAGTTCGATCTTAGCGGGGGCGGGAGAGACCCAGTACTTC
TRBJ1-2 TRBV27 TRBD1 few CASTDRVGGYTF TGTGCCAGCACGGACAGGGTTGGCGGCTACACCTTC
TRBJ2-1 TRBV11-3 TRBD1 few CASSSGQGGSLSYNEQFF TGTGCCAGCAGCTCCGGACAGGGAGGCTCCCTCTCCTACAATGAGCAGTTCTTC
TRBJ2-2 TRBV6-1 TRBD2 many CASSGLAGDTGELFF TGTGCCAGCAGTGGACTAGCGGGGGACACCGGGGAGCTGTTTTTT
TRBJ1-2 TRBV10-3 . . CAISDQGYDYGYTF TGTGCCATCAGCGACCAGGGGTACGACTATGGCTACACCTTC
TRBJ2-3 TRBV5-1 . few CASSASNTDTQYF TGCGCCAGCAGTGCCAGTAACACAGATACGCAGTATTTT
TRBJ2-3 TRBV6-4 . once CASSDWAGATDTQYF TGTGCCAGCAGTGATTGGGCAGGGGCCACAGATACGCAGTATTTT
TRBJ1-1 TRBV14 . few CASSQEERTEAFF TGTGCCAGCAGCCAAGAAGAGCGGACTGAAGCTTTCTTT
TRBJ2-7 TRBV7-8 TRBD2 . CASSDAGGRSYEQYF TGTGCCAGCAGCGACGCGGGGGGGCGGTCCTACGAGCAGTACTTC
TRBJ2-5 TRBV2 . once CASSRLQGTLYF TGTGCCAGCAGTCGATTACAGGGAACCTTGTACTTC
TRBJ1-2 TRBV6-5 . . CASSYDSSGYGYTF TGTGCCAGCAGTTACGATAGTTCAGGGTATGGCTACACCTTC
TRBJ2-7 TRBV7-8 TRBD1 . CASSLSGQGYEQYF TGTGCCAGCAGCTTATCGGGACAGGGGTACGAGCAGTACTTC
TRBJ1-2 TRBV2 . . CASTPAASRGYTF TGTGCCAGCACTCCCGCGGCCAGCCGTGGCTACACCTTC
TRBJ1-5 TRBV4-1 TRBD1 . CASSQTGTGGSGPQHF TGCGCCAGCAGCCAAACCGGGACAGGGGGGTCTGGGCCCCAGCATTTT
TRBJ2-4 TRBV5-6 TRBD1 . CASSSIGQGSNIQYF TGTGCCAGCAGCAGTATTGGACAGGGATCAAACATTCAGTACTTC
TRBJ2-5 TRBV5-1 . . CASSLVGGTETQYF TGCGCCAGCAGCTTGGTAGGAGGGACAGAGACCCAGTACTTC
TRBJ2-1 TRBV6-5 . . CASSYSGGPYNEQFF TGTGCCAGCAGTTACTCGGGGGGGCCCTACAATGAGCAGTTCTTC
TRBJ1-6 TRBV6-6 TRBD1 . CASSRDSLRVSPLHF TGTGCCAGCAGTCGGGACAGCCTTAGGGTCTCACCCCTCCACTTT
TRBJ1-5 TRBV7-2 . . CASSPGGSFLQHF TGTGCCAGCAGCCCGGGTGGGAGTTTCCTCCAGCATTTT
TRBJ1-5 TRBV27 . . CASSFGQLRGQPQHF TGTGCCAGCAGTTTCGGACAGCTTAGGGGTCAGCCCCAGCATTTT
TRBJ1-4 TRBV28 . . CASRAVRLENEKLFF TGTGCCAGCAGGGCGGTTCGCCTGGAAAATGAAAAACTGTTTTTT
TRBJ1-2 TRBV5-6 . . CASSSMNEAWGYTF TGTGCCAGCAGCTCTATGAACGAGGCATGGGGCTACACCTTC
TRBJ1-2 TRBV6-5 TRBD1 . CASSYSPGGSGYTF TGTGCCAGCAGTTACTCCCCAGGGGGCAGTGGCTACACCTTC
TRBJ2-7 TRBV6-1 TRBD1 . CASSAGTGGYEQYF TGTGCCAGCAGTGCCGGGACAGGGGGATACGAGCAGTACTTC
TRBJ2-1 TRBV5-1 . . CASSFGGASYNEQFF TGCGCCAGCAGCTTTGGGGGGGCCTCCTACAATGAGCAGTTCTTC
TRBJ1-6 TRBV4-3 . . CASSQDGAMDSPLHF TGCGCCAGCAGCCAAGATGGAGCCATGGATTCACCCCTCCACTTT
TRBJ1-2 TRBV6-5 TRBD1 . CASSYSDRDGGYTF TGTGCCAGCAGTTACTCGGACAGGGACGGTGGCTACACCTTC
TRBJ1-2 TRBV9 . . CASSVSGEPDPYGYTF TGTGCCAGCAGCGTATCGGGAGAGCCAGACCCCTATGGCTACACCTTC
TRBJ2-3 TRBV10-3 TRBD2 . CAISNRGLAGTDTQYF TGTGCCATCAGTAACCGGGGACTAGCGGGCACAGATACGCAGTATTTT
TRBJ2-3 TRBV5-6 . . CASSQGRDYSVDTQYF TGTGCCAGCAGCCAGGGCAGGGATTACAGCGTCGATACGCAGTATTTT
TRBJ2-1 TRBV7-9 . . CASSPRSTGTYGNEQFF TGTGCCAGCAGCCCAAGATCCACAGGGACCTACGGGAATGAGCAGTTCTTC
TRBJ2-3 TRBV28 . once CASSLSGRPDTQYF TGTGCCAGCAGCCTTAGCGGCCGCCCAGATACGCAGTATTTT
TRBJ2-1 TRBV2 . . CASSEIEAGVTYNEQFF TGTGCCAGCAGTGAGATCGAGGCAGGGGTTACCTACAATGAGCAGTTCTTC
TRBJ2-7 TRBV7-9 TRBD2 . CASSPGLGLSRDEQYF TGTGCCAGCAGCCCCGGACTAGGCCTATCTCGGGACGAGCAGTACTTC
TRBJ1-1 TRBV4-1 . . CASSQDRADRLITEAFF TGCGCCAGCAGCCAAGATAGGGCAGACAGGCTAATCACTGAAGCTTTCTTT
TRBJ1-4 TRBV4-3 . . CASSPTGRGGEKLFF TGCGCCAGCAGCCCCACAGGGAGGGGGGGCGAAAAACTGTTTTTT
TRBJ1-5 TRBV28 TRBD1 . CASSLVTGLGSVDQPQHF TGTGCCAGCAGCTTGGTGACAGGGTTGGGTTCGGTCGATCAGCCCCAGCATTTT
TRBJ2-5 TRBV4-1 . . CASSQEVGGGGETQYF TGCGCCAGCAGCCAAGAAGTAGGGGGGGGAGGGGAGACCCAGTACTTC
TRBJ2-7 TRBV4-1 TRBD2 . CASSPREGSGDYYEQYF TGCGCCAGCAGCCCCCGGGAGGGTAGCGGGGACTACTACGAGCAGTACTTC
TRBJ2-5 TRBV19 . . CASSGQFQETQYF TGTGCCAGTAGCGGACAGTTCCAAGAGACCCAGTACTTC
TRBJ1-2 TRBV2 . few CASSDRALDGYTF TGTGCCAGCAGTGACAGGGCCTTAGATGGCTACACCTTC
TRBJ1-2 TRBV29-1 . once CSVHRRGGYTF TGCAGCGTTCATCGACGAGGCGGCTACACCTTC
TRBJ1-5 TRBV19 . few CARGREVGNQPQHF TGTGCCAGAGGCAGGGAGGTCGGCAATCAGCCCCAGCATTTT